These 15 T cell receptor beta chains were sequenced from one sample in a study of regulatory T cells in long-lasting Graves disease. Time point in this sample: newly diagnosed GD, antithyroid drugs for less than 3 months. From RNA extracted from PBMCs, the TCR library was made. For TCR beta, libraries came from iRepertoire HTBI primers and Arm-PCR of CDR3 regions. TCRdb reprocessed the multiplex PCR reads via MiXCR and lists one record per CDR3 protein. Altogether 680,000 or so distinct CDR3 sequences are present, about 15% being singletons, with the ten largest covering approximately 18%. These data also featured in a second study, about T cells in Graves' hyperthyroidism and ophthalmopathy.

Specimen: peripheral blood mononuclear cells (PBMCs), collected at new diagnosis, from a patient treated with antithyroid drugs. These receptors were collected from a woman aged 25-40 years with Graves disease.

As regards this clonotype: The junction departs from germline at one end; a sequencing error may be responsible. The genes are TRBV7-2 and TRBJ2-2, with D hard to call. CDR1 and CDR2 (germline): SGHTA, FQGNSA. The CDR3 has 15 residues. DNA of the CDR3: TGCGCCAGCAGCCAAGAAGTTCTCCCACCCATGGAGCTGTTTTTT. Translation gives CASSQEVLPPMELFF.

The chain recombines TRBV9 with TRBJ2-5; D is undetermined. This CDR3 region has 13 residues. Trimming took 4 bases from V and 5 from J, leaving 12 bases between them. Germline CDR1 is SGDLS and CDR2 is YYNGEE. CDR3: CASSTSEFETQYF. The CDR3, as DNA: TGTGCCAGCAGCACCTCCGAGTTTGAGACCCAGTACTTC.

Concerning this clonotype: A much larger clone is a single base away; this may be a read error. V gene TRBV12-3 or TRBV12-4 combines with J gene TRBJ1-1; a possible D gene is TRBD1 (5 bases). This CDR3 is built from 14 residues. CDR3 DNA: TGTGCCAGCAGATTAGGGGAGGTGAACACTGAAGCTTTCTTT. The encoded protein is CASRLGEVNTEAFF.

Concerning this clonotype: One junction end does not reproduce the germline sequence, and a read error may be involved. In DNA form, the CDR3 reads TGCAGCGGTGAATATGGGACTGAAGCTTTCTTT. Translating gives CSGEYGTEAFF. The chain combines TRBV29-1 with TRBJ1-1; D gene unclear. CDR1 is SQVTM and CDR2 is ANQGSEA in the germline V gene. The CDR3 is 11 amino acids.

This chain connects TRBV3-1 to TRBJ1-3; no clear D. This CDR3 has 15 residues. Trimming took off 7 bases at V and 2 bases at J, with 15 bases between the two ends. Germline V lookup: CDR1 LGHDT, CDR2 YNNKEL (reference sequence). CDR3 coding DNA: TGTGCCAGCACCATCGCGGCCGGGGCTGGAAACACCATATATTTT. Translated: CASTIAAGAGNTIYF.

The CDR3 loop is CASSQDIQGNTYNEQFF. The CDR3 nucleotides are TGCGCCAGCAGCCAAGATATACAGGGAAATACCTACAATGAGCAGTTCTTC. This chain joins TRBV4-1 and TRBJ2-1; a possible D gene is TRBD1 (6 bases). The CDR3 sequence is 17 residues long. V gave up 0 bases and J gave up 2 bases, with 14 bases separating them. CDR1 and CDR2 from the germline V gene are MGHRA and YSYEKL.

This clonotype was counted only a few times. This chain links TRBV6-1 with TRBJ1-6; D might be TRBD1 (5 bases). Germline CDR1 and CDR2: MNHNS and SASEGT. The CDR3 loop spans 13 amino acids. Trimming stripped 9 bases from V and 9 bases from J, with 15 bases between. CDR3 in DNA: TGTGCCAGTCAGAGTGGGGCGCTTTCACCCCTCCACTTT. As protein: CASQSGALSPLHF.

This clonotype was picked up a small number of times. This chain uses TRBV19 with TRBJ2-7, with TRBD1 identical over 9 bases. The J segment lost 7 bases and the V segment lost 7 bases, leaving 11 bases of the junction unmatched. Germline V gene lookup returns CDR1 LNHDA and CDR2 SQIVND (reference sequence). The CDR3 is made up of 14 amino acids. CDR3 sequence: CASNLGQGSGEQYF. The CDR3 DNA reads as TGTGCCAGTAACCTCGGACAGGGGAGTGGGGAGCAGTACTTC.

This clonotype occurred many times. The chain uses TRBV5-1 and TRBJ2-1; D gene unclear. Germline V gene lookup returns CDR1 SGHRS and CDR2 YFSETQ. The CDR3 extends over 11 amino acids. Trimming pared 2 bases from V and 9 bases from J, leaving 6 bases between. The CDR3 coding sequence is TGCGCCAGCAGCTTCGGCGCTGAGCAGTTCTTC. Protein product: CASSFGAEQFF. Full variable domain (outside the CDR3, taken from reference TRBV5-1 and TRBJ2-1): KAGVTQTPRYLIKTRGQQVTLSCSPISGHRSVSWYQQTPGQGLQFLFEYFSETQRNKGNFPGRFSGRQFSNSRSEMNVSTLELGDSALYLCASSFGAEQFFGPGTRLTVL.

This clonotype appeared many times. The V gene is TRBV19, the J gene TRBJ2-2; no clear D. The CDR3 is 15 residues long. V was trimmed by 1 base and J by 6 bases, leaving 12 bases between them. From germline, CDR1 is LNHDA and CDR2 SQIVND (reference sequence). CDR3 protein: CASSIGSRLAGELFF. The CDR3 DNA reads as TGTGCCAGTAGTATAGGTTCGCGGCTAGCCGGGGAGCTGTTTTTT.

This clonotype was seen only a few times. The chain is built from TRBV7-9 and TRBJ2-4; perhaps TRBD2 as D (6 bases). Germline loops: CDR1 SEHNR, CDR2 FQNEAQ (reference sequence). The CDR3 has 16 residues. Deletions cut 1 base from V and 0 bases from J, with 10 bases between. The CDR3 region has the DNA TGTGCCAGCAGCTTAGTGATTAGCGGAGCCAAAAACATTCAGTACTTC. Encoded protein: CASSLVISGAKNIQYF.

This clonotype was detected a few times. The gene calls are TRBV11-3 and TRBJ2-7, with 7 bases matching TRBD1. Unmatched junction bases numbered 5, after V lost 4 bases and J lost 5 bases. Germline V CDR1 and CDR2: SGHNT, YENEEA. The CDR3 loop spans 13 amino acids. The CDR3 nucleotides are TGTGCCAGCAGCTCCTACAGGGGTGACGAGCAGTACTTC. This codes for CASSSYRGDEQYF.

This clonotype appeared a few times. This chain uses TRBV18 with TRBJ2-7, with D hard to call. CDR1 is KGHSH and CDR2 is LQKENI in the germline V gene. This CDR3 has 13 residues. Between the trimmed V and J ends, which lost 3 bases and 4 bases, there was a span of 10 bases. CDR3 nucleotides: TGTGCCAGCTCACCCACATTAGGGTACGAGCAGTACTTC. Protein sequence: CASSPTLGYEQYF.

This rearrangement joins TRBV5-5 to TRBJ2-7; tentatively, D is TRBD2 (6 bases). Per germline, CDR1 SGHKS and CDR2 YYEKEE (reference sequence). V was clipped by 4 bases and J by 3 bases, with 20 bases between them. The CDR3 totals 16 residues. The DNA of the CDR3 is TGTGCCAGCAGCGCCGGACTCCCGGCGGGACTCTACGAGCAGTACTTC. Its protein is CASSAGLPAGLYEQYF.

This clonotype was seen ten or more times. This sequence joins TRBV27 and TRBJ1-1; possible D gene TRBD1, 6 bases. The CDR3 has 14 residues. Trimming pared 5 bases from V and 1 base from J, leaving 11 bases between. Germline values: CDR1 MNHEY, CDR2 SMNVEV (reference sequence). Here the CDR3 reads CASSPTGSNTEAFF. CDR3 DNA sequence: TGTGCCAGCAGTCCTACAGGGTCGAACACTGAAGCTTTCTTT.